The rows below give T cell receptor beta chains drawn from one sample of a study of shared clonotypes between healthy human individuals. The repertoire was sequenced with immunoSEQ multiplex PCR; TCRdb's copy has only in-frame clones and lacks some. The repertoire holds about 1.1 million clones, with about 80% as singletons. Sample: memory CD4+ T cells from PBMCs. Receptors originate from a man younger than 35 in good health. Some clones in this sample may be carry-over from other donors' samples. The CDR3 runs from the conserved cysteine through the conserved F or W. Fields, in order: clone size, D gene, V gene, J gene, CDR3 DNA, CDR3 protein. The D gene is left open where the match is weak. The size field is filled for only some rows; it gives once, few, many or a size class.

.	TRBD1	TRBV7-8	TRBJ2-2	TGTGCCAGCAGCTTAAAGAGGACAGGGTACGGCGGGGAGCTGTTTTTT	CASSLKRTGYGGELFF
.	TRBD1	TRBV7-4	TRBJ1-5	TGTGCCAGCAGCTATGTCCTCAGGGGGCACCATAGCAATCAGCCCCAGCATTTT	CASSYVLRGHHSNQPQHF
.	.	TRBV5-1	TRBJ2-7	TGCGCCAGCAGCCCGACAGGACACGAGCAGTACTTC	CASSPTGHEQYF
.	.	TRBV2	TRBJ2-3	TGTGCCAGCAGTGAGGAGAGCACAGATACGCAGTATTTT	CASSEESTDTQYF
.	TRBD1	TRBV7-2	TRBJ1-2	TGTGCCAGCAGCCCACGGGACAGTGGCTACACCTTC	CASSPRDSGYTF
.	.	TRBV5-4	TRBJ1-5	TGTGCCAGCAGCTTGGACGGATATAGCAATCAGCCCCAGCATTTT	CASSLDGYSNQPQHF
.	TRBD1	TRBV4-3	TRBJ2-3	TGCGCCAGCAGCCAAGGGCAGGGGGCTGGGGATACGCAGTATTTT	CASSQGQGAGDTQYF
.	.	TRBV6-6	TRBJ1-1	TGTGCCAGCAGTTACTCGTTGGCAGTCCCTGAAGCTTTCTTT	CASSYSLAVPEAFF
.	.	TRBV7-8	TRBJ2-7	TGTGCCAGCAGCTTAGGTGAGGGAGCCTACGAGCAGTACTTC	CASSLGEGAYEQYF
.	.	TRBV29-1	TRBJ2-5	TGCAGCGCTGTCGGGATAGTGGGTGAGACCCAGTACTTC	CSAVGIVGETQYF
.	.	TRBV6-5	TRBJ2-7	TGTGCCAGCAGTGCCTCACCGCGTCGGCGGGAGCAGTACTTC	CASSASPRRREQYF
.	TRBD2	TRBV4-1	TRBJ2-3	TGCGCCAGCAGCCAGGAACGGACTAGCCGCACAGATACGCAGTATTTT	CASSQERTSRTDTQYF
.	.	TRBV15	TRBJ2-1	TGTGCCACCAGCAGAGATAACCGACTCGGGTACAATGAGCAGTTCTTC	CATSRDNRLGYNEQFF
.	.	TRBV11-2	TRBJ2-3	TGTGCCAGCAGCTTAGATTTGACAGATACGCAGTATTTT	CASSLDLTDTQYF
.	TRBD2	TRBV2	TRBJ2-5	TGTGCCAGCAGTGGTCTAGCGGGGTACCAAGAGACCCAGTACTTC	CASSGLAGYQETQYF
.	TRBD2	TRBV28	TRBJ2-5	TGTGCCAGCAGTCCAGGACTAGCGGGAGGTTCGGGGGAGACCCAGTACTTC	CASSPGLAGGSGETQYF
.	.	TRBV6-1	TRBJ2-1	TGTGCCAGCAGTGAATATGGTGAGCAGTTCTTC	CASSEYGEQFF
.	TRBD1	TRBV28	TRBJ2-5	TGTGCCAGCAGTTTCGCAGGGGGAGAGACCCAGTACTTC	CASSFAGGETQYF
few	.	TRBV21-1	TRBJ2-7	TGTGCCAGCAGCAAAGCTTTCGGGACAGGGGAGTACGAGCAGTACTTC	CASSKAFGTGEYEQYF
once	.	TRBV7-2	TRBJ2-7	TGTGCCAGCAACCTAGGGACTTCCTCCTACGAGCAGTACTTC	CASNLGTSSYEQYF
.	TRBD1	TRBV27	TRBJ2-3	TGTGCCAGCAGCTCTCTGTTTAAGGTAAGGACAGGGGACACAGATACGCAGTATTTT	CASSSLFKVRTGDTDTQYF
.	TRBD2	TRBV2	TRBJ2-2	TGTGCCAGCAGGGGACTAGCGGGACCCACCGGGGAGCTGTTTTTT	CASRGLAGPTGELFF
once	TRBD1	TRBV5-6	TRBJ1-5	TGTGCCAGCAGCAGGGGGACAGGTCGGAGCAATCAGCCCCAGCATTTT	CASSRGTGRSNQPQHF
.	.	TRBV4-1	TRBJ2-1	TGCGCCAGCAGCCAGGTCGGCTATAATGAGCAGTTCTTC	CASSQVGYNEQFF
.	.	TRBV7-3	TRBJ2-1	TGTGCCAGCAGCCCCACAGGGACTATCAACAATGAGCAGTTCTTC	CASSPTGTINNEQFF
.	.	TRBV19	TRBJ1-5	TGTGCCAGTAGTATATCGTCCCTAGTACAGGGCAGCGCCCGATGGAGGAGCAATCAGCCCCAGCATTTT	CASSISSLVQGSARWRSNQPQHF
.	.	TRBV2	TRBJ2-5	TGTGCCAGCAGTGGACAGGCCCAAGAGACCCAGTACTTC	CASSGQAQETQYF
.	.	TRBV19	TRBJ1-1	TGTGCCAGTATAAGTACCCGGGGGCACTCCTCGAACACTGAAGCTTTCTTT	CASISTRGHSSNTEAFF
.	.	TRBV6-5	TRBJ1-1	TGTGCCAGCAGTTTCGGGGGCAGGCAGACTGAAGCTTTCTTT	CASSFGGRQTEAFF
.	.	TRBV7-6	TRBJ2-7	TGTGCCAGCAGCAAGGGGGGGGCGGGAGCCGAGCAGTACTTC	CASSKGGAGAEQYF
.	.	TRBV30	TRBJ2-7	TGTGCCTGGAACCATAAGCGTCTTACCTACGAGCAGTACTTC	CAWNHKRLTYEQYF
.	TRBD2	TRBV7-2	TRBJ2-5	TGTGCCAGCAGCTCATGTCGCGTTGCGGGAGGGTGCGTCGGGGAGACCCAGTACTTC	CASSSCRVAGGCVGETQYF
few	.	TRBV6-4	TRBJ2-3	TGTGCCAGCAGTGACGGAGGTGGGGGCACAGATACGCAGTATTTT	CASSDGGGGTDTQYF
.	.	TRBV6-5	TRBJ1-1	TGTGCCAGCAGTTACGGGCGGGAAAGCGACACTGAAGCTTTCTTT	CASSYGRESDTEAFF
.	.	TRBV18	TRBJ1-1	TGTGCCAGCTCACAAACAGGCCTCAGGAGGAACACTGAAGCTTTCTTT	CASSQTGLRRNTEAFF
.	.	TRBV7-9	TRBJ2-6	TGTGCCAGCAGCACCCTGAAGGGGAACGTCCTGACTTTC	CASSTLKGNVLTF
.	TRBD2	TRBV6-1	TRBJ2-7	TGTGCCAGCAGTGAATCCGGGCAGGGGAGGCTAGCGGGATCCTACGAGCAGTACTTC	CASSESGQGRLAGSYEQYF
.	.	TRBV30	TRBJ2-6	TGTGCCTGGAGTGTACCGGCGTGGGACGTAAGTGCGGGCGTCCTGACTTTC	CAWSVPAWDVSAGVLTF
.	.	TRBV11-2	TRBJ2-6	TGTGCCAGCAGCCCGAAGGGATCCAGCTCTGGGGCCAACGTCCTGACTTTC	CASSPKGSSSGANVLTF
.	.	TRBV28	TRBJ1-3	TGTGCCAGCAGTACTCCCGGAGCGGGAGGAAACACCATATATTTT	CASSTPGAGGNTIYF
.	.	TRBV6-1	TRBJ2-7	TGTGCCAGCAGCGCCGTCTCTGGCGAGCAGTACTTC	CASSAVSGEQYF
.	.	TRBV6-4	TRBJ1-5	TGTGCCAGCACCAGATTAAATAGCAATCAGCCCCAACATTTT	CASTRLNSNQPQHF
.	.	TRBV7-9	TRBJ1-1	TGTGCCACCCGTATCCAGGGAAAAATTGAGGGTGAAGCTTTCTTT	CATRIQGKIEGEAFF
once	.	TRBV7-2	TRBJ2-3	TGTGCCAGCAGCTTAGCGGGAGGACCCCATAGCACAGATACGCAGTATTTT	CASSLAGGPHSTDTQYF
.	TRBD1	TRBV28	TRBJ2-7	TGTGCCAGCATACCAATCAGGGACAGGAACGAGCAGTACTTC	CASIPIRDRNEQYF
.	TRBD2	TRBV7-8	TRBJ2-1	TGTGCCAGCAGCGTGACTAGCGGGATCAATGAGCAGTTCTTC	CASSVTSGINEQFF